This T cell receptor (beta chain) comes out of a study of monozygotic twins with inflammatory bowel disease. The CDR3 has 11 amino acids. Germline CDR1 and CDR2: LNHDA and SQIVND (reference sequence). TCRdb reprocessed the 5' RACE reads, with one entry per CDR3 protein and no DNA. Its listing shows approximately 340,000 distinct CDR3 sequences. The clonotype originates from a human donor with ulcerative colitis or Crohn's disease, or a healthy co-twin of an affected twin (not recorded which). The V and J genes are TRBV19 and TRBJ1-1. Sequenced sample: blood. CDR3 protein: CAGNGDWEAFF.